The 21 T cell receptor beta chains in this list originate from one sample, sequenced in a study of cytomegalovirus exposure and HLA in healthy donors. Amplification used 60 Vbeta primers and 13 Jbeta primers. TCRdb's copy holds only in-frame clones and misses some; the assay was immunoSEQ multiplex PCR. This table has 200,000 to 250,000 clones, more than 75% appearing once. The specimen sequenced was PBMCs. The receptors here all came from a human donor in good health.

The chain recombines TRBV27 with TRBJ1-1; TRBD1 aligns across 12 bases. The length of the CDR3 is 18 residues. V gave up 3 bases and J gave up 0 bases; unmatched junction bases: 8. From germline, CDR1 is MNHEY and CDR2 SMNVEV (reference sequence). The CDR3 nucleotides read TGTGCCAGCAGTTTCCGGGGACAGGGGGCTCGGATGAACACTGAAGCTTTCTTT. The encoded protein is CASSFRGQGARMNTEAFF.

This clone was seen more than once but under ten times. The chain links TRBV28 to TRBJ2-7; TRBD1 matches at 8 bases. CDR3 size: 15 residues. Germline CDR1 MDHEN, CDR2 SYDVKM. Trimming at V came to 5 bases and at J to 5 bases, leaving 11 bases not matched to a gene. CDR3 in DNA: TGTGCCAGCAGTCTCGGACAGGGAAAGTGGGACGAGCAGTACTTC. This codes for CASSLGQGKWDEQYF.

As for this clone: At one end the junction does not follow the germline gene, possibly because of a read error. The CDR3 spells CSSSLNEIGDSGSYEQYF. CDR3 DNA: TGTTCCAGCAGCTTAAATGAAATAGGGGACAGTGGCTCCTACGAGCAGTACTTC. The chain has TRBV7-9 and TRBJ2-7, with 7 bases fitting TRBD1. The CDR3 loop spans 18 amino acids. In germline, CDR1 is SEHNR, CDR2 FQNEAQ (reference sequence).

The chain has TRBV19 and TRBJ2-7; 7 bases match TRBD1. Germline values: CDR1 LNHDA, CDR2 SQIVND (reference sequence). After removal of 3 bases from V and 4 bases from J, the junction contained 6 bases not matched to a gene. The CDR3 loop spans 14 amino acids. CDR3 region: CASSISQGLYEQYF. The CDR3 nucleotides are TGTGCCAGTAGTATTTCACAGGGGTTGTACGAGCAGTACTTC.

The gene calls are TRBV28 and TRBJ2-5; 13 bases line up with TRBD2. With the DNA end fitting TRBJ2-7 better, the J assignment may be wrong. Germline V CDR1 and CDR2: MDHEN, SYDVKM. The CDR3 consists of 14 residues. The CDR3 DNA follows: TGTGCCAGCAGTCGACTAGCGGGAGGTAACGAGCAGTACTTC. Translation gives CASSRLAGGNEQYF.

The CDR3 reads CASSRTGDGNQPQHF. The CDR3 DNA follows: TGTGCCAGCAGCAGGACAGGGGATGGCAATCAGCCCCAGCATTTT. The chain uses TRBV5-8 and TRBJ1-5; TRBD1 matches 9 bases. Germline trimming cut 4 bases from V and 2 bases from J; bases unmatched to any gene: 4. The CDR3 has 15 amino acids. Germline V gives CDR1 SGHTS, CDR2 YDEGEE.

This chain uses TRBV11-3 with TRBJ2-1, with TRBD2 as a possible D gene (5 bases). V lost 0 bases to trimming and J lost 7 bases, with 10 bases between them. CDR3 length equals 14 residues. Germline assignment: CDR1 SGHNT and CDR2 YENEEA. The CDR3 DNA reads TGTGCCAGCAGCTTAGATCAGCGGTGGAATGAGCAGTTCTTC. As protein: CASSLDQRWNEQFF.

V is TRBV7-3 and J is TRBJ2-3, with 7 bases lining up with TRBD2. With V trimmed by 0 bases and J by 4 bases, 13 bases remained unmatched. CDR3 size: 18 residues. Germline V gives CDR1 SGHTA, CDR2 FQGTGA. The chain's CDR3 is CASSLTGRLTSSPDTQYF. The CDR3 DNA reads TGTGCCAGCAGCTTAACGGGACGACTGACTAGCTCCCCAGATACGCAGTATTTT.

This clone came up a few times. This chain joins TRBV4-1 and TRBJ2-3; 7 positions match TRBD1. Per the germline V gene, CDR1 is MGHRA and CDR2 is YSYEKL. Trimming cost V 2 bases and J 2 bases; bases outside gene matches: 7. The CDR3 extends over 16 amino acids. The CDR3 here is CASSQSSGQITDTQYF. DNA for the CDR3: TGCGCCAGCAGCCAATCCTCGGGACAGATCACAGATACGCAGTATTTT.

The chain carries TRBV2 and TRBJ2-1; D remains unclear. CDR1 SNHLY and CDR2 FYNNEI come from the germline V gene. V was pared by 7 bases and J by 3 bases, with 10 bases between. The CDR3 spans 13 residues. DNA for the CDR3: TGTGCCAGCATAGGTGAGGTCTACAATGAGCAGTTCTTC. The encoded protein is CASIGEVYNEQFF.

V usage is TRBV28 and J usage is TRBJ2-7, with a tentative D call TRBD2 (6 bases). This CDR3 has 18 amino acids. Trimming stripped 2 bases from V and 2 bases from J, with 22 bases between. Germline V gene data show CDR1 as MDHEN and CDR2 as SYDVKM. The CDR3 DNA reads TGTGCCAGCAGTTTACGCCTAGCTGGGGGGAGTATCACCTACGAGCAGTACTTC. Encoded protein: CASSLRLAGGSITYEQYF.

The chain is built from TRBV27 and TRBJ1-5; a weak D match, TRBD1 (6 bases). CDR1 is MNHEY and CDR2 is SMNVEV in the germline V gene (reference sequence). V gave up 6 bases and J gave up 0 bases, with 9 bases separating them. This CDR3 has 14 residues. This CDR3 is CASRVRGSNQPQHF. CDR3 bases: TGTGCCAGCAGGGTCAGGGGTAGCAATCAGCCCCAGCATTTT.

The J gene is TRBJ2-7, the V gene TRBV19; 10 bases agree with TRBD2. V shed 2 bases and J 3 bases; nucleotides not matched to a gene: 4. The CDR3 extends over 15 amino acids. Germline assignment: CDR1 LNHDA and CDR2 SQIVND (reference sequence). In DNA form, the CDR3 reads TGTGCCAGTAGTATAACCCTAGCGGGAGTCTACGAGCAGTACTTC. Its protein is CASSITLAGVYEQYF.

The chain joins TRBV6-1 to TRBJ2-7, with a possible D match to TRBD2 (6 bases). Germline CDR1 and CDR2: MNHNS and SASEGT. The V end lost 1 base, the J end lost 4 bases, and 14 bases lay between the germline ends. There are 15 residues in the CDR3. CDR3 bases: TGTGCCAGCAGTGAAGTTGGGGGAGGTGTGTACGAGCAGTACTTC. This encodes CASSEVGGGVYEQYF.

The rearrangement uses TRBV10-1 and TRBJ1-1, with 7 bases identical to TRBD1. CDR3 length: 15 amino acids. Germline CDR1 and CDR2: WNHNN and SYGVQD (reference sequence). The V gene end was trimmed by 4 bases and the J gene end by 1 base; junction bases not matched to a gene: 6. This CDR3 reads CASSGYRGPNTEAFF. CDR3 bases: TGCGCCAGCAGTGGGTACAGGGGCCCGAACACTGAAGCTTTCTTT.

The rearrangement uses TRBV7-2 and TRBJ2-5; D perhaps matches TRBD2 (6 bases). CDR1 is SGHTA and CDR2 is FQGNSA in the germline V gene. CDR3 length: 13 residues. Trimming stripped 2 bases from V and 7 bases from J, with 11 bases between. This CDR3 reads CASSLSGSGTQYF. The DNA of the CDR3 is TGTGCCAGCAGCTTAAGCGGGTCAGGGACCCAGTACTTC.

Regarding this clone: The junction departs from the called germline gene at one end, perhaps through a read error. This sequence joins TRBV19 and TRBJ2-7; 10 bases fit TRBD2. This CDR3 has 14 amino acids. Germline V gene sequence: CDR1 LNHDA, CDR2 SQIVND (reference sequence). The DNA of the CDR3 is TGTGCCAGTAGAATAGCGGGGGGCACCTACGAGCAGTACTTC. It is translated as CASRIAGGTYEQYF.

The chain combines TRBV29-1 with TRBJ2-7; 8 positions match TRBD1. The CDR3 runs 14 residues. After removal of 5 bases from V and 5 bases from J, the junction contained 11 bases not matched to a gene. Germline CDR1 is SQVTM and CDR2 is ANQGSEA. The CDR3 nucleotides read TGCAGCGTTTCAGGACAGGGCAAAATCCACGAGCAGTACTTC. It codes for CSVSGQGKIHEQYF.

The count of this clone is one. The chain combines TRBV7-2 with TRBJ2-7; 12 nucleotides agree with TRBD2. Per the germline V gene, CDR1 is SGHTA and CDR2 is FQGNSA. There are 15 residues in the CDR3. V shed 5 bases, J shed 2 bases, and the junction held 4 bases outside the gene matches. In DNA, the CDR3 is TGTGCCAGCAGCCGAGGACTAGCGGGAACCTACGAGCAGTACTTC. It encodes CASSRGLAGTYEQYF.

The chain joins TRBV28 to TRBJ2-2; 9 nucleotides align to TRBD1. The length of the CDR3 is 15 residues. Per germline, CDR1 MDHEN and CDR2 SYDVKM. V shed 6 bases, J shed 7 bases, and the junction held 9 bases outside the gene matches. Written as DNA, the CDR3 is TGTGCCAGCAGGCCTCCGGGACAGGGTAGCGGGGAGCTGTTTTTT. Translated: CASRPPGQGSGELFF. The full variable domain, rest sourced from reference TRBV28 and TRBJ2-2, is DVKVTQSSRYLVKRTGEKVFLECVQDMDHENMFWYRQDPGLGLRLIYFSYDVKMKEKGDIPEGYSVSREKKERFSLILESASTNQTSMYLCASRPPGQGSGELFFGEGSRLTVL.

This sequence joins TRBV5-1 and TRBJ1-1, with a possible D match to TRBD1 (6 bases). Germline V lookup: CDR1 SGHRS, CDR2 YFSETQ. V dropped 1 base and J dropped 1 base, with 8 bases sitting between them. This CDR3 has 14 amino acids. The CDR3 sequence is CASSLYRANTEAFF. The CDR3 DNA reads TGCGCCAGCAGCTTGTACAGGGCGAACACTGAAGCTTTCTTT.